One sample yielded the 30 T cell receptor beta chains listed below, sequenced in a study of patients and donors after allogeneic stem cell transplantation. TCRdb re-derived calls from the RT-PCR reads in MiXCR, one entry per CDR3 protein. The sample holds roughly 180,000 distinct CDR3 sequences, around two fifths seen once. Material for sequencing was blood, either unsorted or a sorted T cell fraction (not recorded which). The source of these receptors is a human donor who was either an allogeneic HSCT recipient or a stem cell or donor lymphocyte infusion donor (not recorded which). It is not recorded whose cells these are; they may come from a transplant donor.

In DNA form, the CDR3 reads TGCAGCGTTGCCAGGATGGGATACACAGATACGCAGTATTTT. Translation: CSVARMGYTDTQYF. V and J are TRBV29-1 and TRBJ2-3; no clear D gene. V was trimmed by 4 bases and J by 2 bases, leaving 13 bases between them. The V gene's germline CDR1 is SQVTM and CDR2 ANQGSEA. The length of the CDR3 is 14 residues.

V usage is TRBV6-5 and J usage is TRBJ2-3, with TRBD2 matching 8 bases. V was clipped by 6 bases and J by 0 bases; unmatched bases: 8. Germline-derived CDR1 and CDR2 are MNHEY and SVGAGI. This CDR3 spans 16 amino acids. CDR3 residues: CASRPATSGSTDTQYF. In DNA form, the CDR3 reads TGTGCCAGCAGGCCCGCCACTAGCGGTAGCACAGATACGCAGTATTTT.

V gene TRBV29-1 combines with J gene TRBJ1-1; D uncertain. Germline assignment: CDR1 SQVTM and CDR2 ANQGSEA. Trimming took off 2 bases at V and 4 bases at J, with 14 bases between the two ends. The CDR3 loop spans 14 amino acids. The CDR3 DNA reads TGCAGCGTTGAAAAGGCGGGGTATGGCACTGAAGCTTTCTTT. Its translation is CSVEKAGYGTEAFF.

The rearrangement joins TRBV7-9 to TRBJ1-5; weak D call: TRBD1 (5 bases). Germline values: CDR1 SEHNR, CDR2 FQNEAQ (reference sequence). The CDR3 length is 13 residues. Trimming shortened V by 5 bases and J by 6 bases, and 11 bases separated the two germline ends. The CDR3 here is CASSPQGAQPQHF. CDR3 nucleotides: TGTGCCAGCAGCCCCCAGGGTGCTCAGCCCCAGCATTTT.

There are a few counts of this clonotype. The chain has TRBV24-1 and TRBJ1-2; D remains unclear. The CDR3 is 13 amino acids. V was shortened by 3 bases and J by 6 bases, with 10 bases between the two germline ends. The germline V gene encodes CDR1 KGHDR and CDR2 SFDVKD. The DNA of the CDR3 is TGTGCCACCAGTGATCCATCCATCGATGGCTACACCTTC. Translated: CATSDPSIDGYTF.

This clonotype was seen many times. The rearrangement links TRBV29-1 to TRBJ1-1; 9 bases are shared with TRBD1. The germline V gene encodes CDR1 SQVTM and CDR2 ANQGSEA. The CDR3 runs to 14 residues. Unmatched junction bases numbered 5, after V lost 3 bases and J lost 3 bases. Here the CDR3 DNA reads TGCAGCGTTGACCCGGGACAGGGTCACACTGAAGCTTTCTTT. Translated, it gives CSVDPGQGHTEAFF.

This clonotype turned up a few times. The chain uses TRBV12-3 or TRBV12-4 and TRBJ2-5; the D is unclear. The CDR3 loop spans 13 amino acids. The ends were cut back, 2 bases at V and 11 bases at J, with 15 bases in the middle. The CDR3 loop reads CASSLKVGQNQYF. The CDR3 DNA sequence: TGTGCCAGCAGTTTAAAAGTGGGTCAGAATCAGTACTTC.

The CDR3 region has the DNA TGCAGCGTTGTAATACCAAGCTCCTACAATGAGCAGTTCTTC. It yields the protein CSVVIPSSYNEQFF. The rearrangement joins TRBV29-1 to TRBJ2-1; D is undetermined. The CDR3 length is 14 residues. Looked up from germline, CDR1 is SQVTM and CDR2 is ANQGSEA. The germline V and J ends were trimmed by 4 bases and 0 bases, with 10 bases remaining between them.

In DNA form, the CDR3 reads TGTGCCATCGCGGGCGTGGGGAATTTATCTCTCTATGGCTACACCTTC. It codes for CAIAGVGNLSLYGYTF. This sequence joins TRBV10-3 and TRBJ1-2, with D unresolved. Germline CDR1 and CDR2: ENHRY and SYGVKD. The CDR3 runs to 16 residues. V gave up 8 bases and J gave up 4 bases, with 23 bases separating them.

The V and J genes are TRBV6-2 or TRBV6-3 and TRBJ1-1, with D uncertain. The CDR3 extends over 12 amino acids. Trimming removed 4 bases from V and 7 bases from J, with 10 bases in between. The germline V gene encodes CDR1 MNHEY and CDR2 SVGEGT. The CDR3: CASSFGGLEAFF. Here the CDR3 DNA reads TGTGCCAGCAGTTTTGGAGGGCTTGAAGCTTTCTTT.

This clonotype occurred a few times. At one boundary the junction diverges from the germline segment, which might be a read error. The chain recombines TRBV7-7 with TRBJ2-2; D possibly corresponds to TRBD2 (6 bases). This CDR3 comprises 17 residues. Germline V gives CDR1 SSHAT, CDR2 FNYEAQ (reference sequence). The CDR3 DNA is TGTGCTAGCAGCCCCCGGGCGGGACGATCCTACACCGGGGAGCTGTTTTTT. Its protein is CASSPRAGRSYTGELFF.

This clonotype was detected only a few times. The chain combines TRBV29-1 with TRBJ2-5; D is tentatively TRBD1 or TRBD2 (5 bases each). In germline, CDR1 is SQVTM, CDR2 ANQGSEA. This CDR3 contains 14 residues. The germline V and J ends were trimmed by 2 bases and 5 bases, with 15 bases remaining between them. The CDR3 here is CSVEIRGSEETQYF. The CDR3 bases are TGCAGCGTTGAAATCCGGGGCTCGGAGGAGACCCAGTACTTC.

The sample holds a few counts of this clonotype. The rearrangement uses TRBV6-2 or TRBV6-3 and TRBJ1-1, with a possible D match to TRBD1 (5 bases). The CDR3 spans 15 residues. V dropped 9 bases and J dropped 2 bases, with 19 bases sitting between them. Germline loops: CDR1 MNHEY, CDR2 SVGEGT. The CDR3 loop is CARREGRWRNTEAFF. CDR3 nucleotides: TGTGCCAGACGGGAGGGGCGGTGGAGAAACACTGAAGCTTTCTTT.

This clonotype was recorded a few times. This chain joins TRBV4-3 and TRBJ2-3; 10 bases agree with TRBD2. The CDR3 is 16 residues long. Per germline, CDR1 LGHNA and CDR2 YSLEER. Germline trimming cut 2 bases from V and 8 bases from J; bases unmatched to any gene: 10. The CDR3 reads CASSQRSSGSSATQYF. The CDR3 DNA is TGCGCCAGCAGCCAACGGTCTAGCGGGAGTTCTGCTACGCAGTATTTT.

The DNA of the CDR3 is TGCGCCAGCAGCCAGGTTTTAGGGGGTGTACAGCCCCAGCATTTT. Its protein product is CASSQVLGGVQPQHF. This chain connects TRBV4-3 to TRBJ1-5; possible D gene TRBD1, 6 bases. Germline CDR1 and CDR2: LGHNA and YSLEER. The germline V and J ends were trimmed by 3 bases and 7 bases, with 16 bases remaining between them. The length of the CDR3 is 15 residues.

J is TRBJ1-1 and V is TRBV27; 7 bases align to TRBD1. Germline V CDR1 and CDR2: MNHEY, SMNVEV (reference sequence). The CDR3 loop spans 16 amino acids. Trimming at V came to 4 bases and at J to 3 bases, leaving 11 bases not matched to a gene. The DNA of the CDR3 is TGTGCCAGCAGTTACCTAAAGGGGGCTGAGGACACTGAAGCTTTCTTT. It codes for CASSYLKGAEDTEAFF.

In its sample, this clonotype was seen a few times. This sequence joins TRBV5-1 and TRBJ2-5; D call uncertain. Germline V gene sequence: CDR1 SGHRS, CDR2 YFSETQ. This CDR3 contains 13 residues. Trimming cost V 2 bases and J 4 bases, with 9 bases left between them. CDR3 region: CASSFGDGETQYF. As DNA, the CDR3 is TGCGCCAGCAGCTTCGGAGACGGAGAGACCCAGTACTTC.

The chain has TRBV5-5 and TRBJ2-5; a possible D gene is TRBD1 (6 bases). The CDR3 is 14 amino acids. Trimming stripped 3 bases from V and 5 bases from J, with 14 bases between. Per the germline V gene, CDR1 is SGHKS and CDR2 is YYEKEE (reference sequence). In nucleotides, the CDR3 is TGTGCCAGCAGCTGGACAGTGTTAGGGGAGACCCAGTACTTC. As protein: CASSWTVLGETQYF. Full variable domain (outside the CDR3, taken from reference TRBV5-5 and TRBJ2-5): DAGVTQSPTHLIKTRGQQVTLRCSPISGHKSVSWYQQVLGQGPQFIFQYYEKEERGRGNFPDRFSARQFPNYSSELNVNALLLGDSALYLCASSWTVLGETQYFGPGTRLLVL.

This chain joins TRBV12-3 or TRBV12-4 and TRBJ1-3, with D unclear. The CDR3 is made up of 13 amino acids. V gave up 7 bases and J gave up 5 bases, with 12 bases separating them. The CDR3 region is CASNSGVRNTIYF. CDR3 nucleotides: TGTGCCAGCAACTCCGGGGTTAGAAACACCATATATTTT.

The rearrangement joins TRBV10-3 to TRBJ2-1; 13 bases fit TRBD2. This CDR3 contains 14 residues. Germline lookup yields CDR1 ENHRY and CDR2 SYGVKD. J was trimmed by 6 bases and V by 10 bases; bases with no gene match: 6. CDR3 sequence: CATEGLAGVNEQFF. The CDR3 bases are TGTGCCACCGAAGGACTAGCGGGAGTCAATGAGCAGTTCTTC.

The genes are TRBV5-1 and TRBJ1-1; TRBD1 is a possible D gene (5 bases). CDR3 size: 15 residues. Trimming cost V 4 bases and J 4 bases, with 17 bases left between them. CDR1 SGHRS and CDR2 YFSETQ come from the germline V gene. CDR3 residues: CASSPETRVGTEAFF. In DNA, the CDR3 is TGCGCCAGCAGCCCTGAGACCAGGGTTGGCACTGAAGCTTTCTTT.

The chain links TRBV4-1 to TRBJ2-7; 13 bases agree with TRBD2. CDR3 length: 20 amino acids. The V segment lost 4 bases and the J segment 1 base; nucleotides outside the gene matches: 16. CDR1 and CDR2 (germline): MGHRA, YSYEKL. CDR3 in amino acids: CASSLFLRTSGSGLSYEQYF. The CDR3 coding sequence is TGCGCCAGCAGCCTGTTCCTCCGGACTAGCGGGAGCGGTTTGTCCTACGAGCAGTACTTC.

The V gene is TRBV11-1, the J gene TRBJ1-5, with 8 positions matching TRBD1. With 5 bases clipped from V and 9 bases from J, the junction kept 3 bases outside the gene matches. The CDR3 is 12 amino acids. The germline V gene has CDR1 SGHAT and CDR2 FQDESV (reference sequence). Here the CDR3 DNA reads TGTGCCAGCAGCATAACAGGGGGGCCCCAGCATTTT. Protein sequence: CASSITGGPQHF.

The chain is built from TRBV6-5 and TRBJ2-1; no reliable D call. The CDR3 sequence is 18 residues long. Trimming left V 2 bases short and J 3 bases short, with 20 bases between. CDR1 is MNHEY and CDR2 is SVGAGI in the germline V gene. CDR3 loop: CASSYEIGLGTLYNEQFF. In nucleotides, the CDR3 is TGTGCCAGCAGTTACGAAATAGGGTTGGGCACGCTCTACAATGAGCAGTTCTTC.

The chain uses TRBV29-1 and TRBJ2-7; D perhaps matches TRBD1 (6 bases). V lost 6 bases and J lost 2, with 11 bases in between. CDR1 and CDR2 from the germline V gene are SQVTM and ANQGSEA. The CDR3 is made up of 12 amino acids. The CDR3 coding sequence is TGCAGCGTCCAAGGACAGACCTACGAGCAGTACTTC. Protein: CSVQGQTYEQYF.

The CDR3 bases are TGTGCCAGCAGCGTAGTCACAGGGGGAGGAGAGCAGTTCTTC. As protein: CASSVVTGGGEQFF. V usage is TRBV9 and J usage is TRBJ2-1, with 8 positions matching TRBD1. The germline V gene has CDR1 SGDLS and CDR2 YYNGEE. The CDR3 totals 14 residues. V shed 0 bases and J 10 bases; nucleotides not matched to a gene: 6.

In its sample, this clonotype was seen a few times. The chain links TRBV5-6 to TRBJ2-2; D call uncertain. The CDR3 consists of 16 residues. Germline CDR1 is SGHDT and CDR2 is YYEEEE. The ends were cut back, 0 bases at V and 7 bases at J, with 16 bases in the middle. For the CDR3, the DNA is TGTGCCAGCAGCTTGGGAGTGCAGGATTACTTCGGGGAGCTGTTTTTT. It translates to CASSLGVQDYFGELFF.

The chain combines TRBV7-9 with TRBJ1-4; D perhaps matches TRBD1 (5 bases). V was trimmed by 4 bases and J by 8 bases, leaving 14 bases between them. CDR3 length: 14 residues. Germline assignment: CDR1 SEHNR and CDR2 FQNEAQ (reference sequence). The DNA of the CDR3 is TGTGCCAGCAGCTCCAGCGAGCGGGACGAAAAACTGTTTTTT. Protein sequence: CASSSSERDEKLFF.

The chain employs TRBV4-3 and TRBJ1-6; D perhaps matches TRBD1 (6 bases). V was shortened by 4 bases and J by 9 bases, with 16 bases between the two germline ends. Germline-derived CDR1 and CDR2 are LGHNA and YSLEER. The length of the CDR3 is 15 residues. CDR3 loop: CASSRGRDISSPLHF. The DNA of the CDR3 is TGCGCCAGCAGCCGCGGACGGGACATAAGTTCACCCCTCCACTTT.

The V call is TRBV4-1, the J call TRBJ2-7; 7 bases are a match to TRBD2. CDR3 length: 15 residues. Trimming at V came to 6 bases and at J to 3 bases, leaving 11 bases not matched to a gene. The V gene's germline CDR1 is MGHRA and CDR2 YSYEKL. The CDR3 protein is CASSLVGLADYEQYF. The CDR3 DNA is TGCGCCAGCAGTCTAGTTGGGCTAGCGGACTACGAGCAGTACTTC.